A single sample is the source of the 17 T cell receptor beta chains below, sequenced in a study of shared clonotypes between healthy human individuals. Clones were read by immunoSEQ multiplex PCR, and TCRdb kept only the in-frame ones, dropping some. Of roughly 640,000 clones listed, around 97% are singletons. Sequencing was carried out using naive CD4+ T cells sorted from blood. Documented subset: CD45RA+ positively selected. The receptors stem from a woman between 25 and 40 years old in good health.

The V call is TRBV28, the J call TRBJ2-3; possible D gene TRBD1, 5 bases. Germline V gene data show CDR1 as MDHEN and CDR2 as SYDVKM. This CDR3 comprises 16 residues. The V end lost 1 base, the J end lost 4 bases, and 15 bases lay between the germline ends. The CDR3: CASSLFVGARADTQYF. In DNA form, the CDR3 reads TGTGCCAGCAGTTTATTTGTAGGGGCGCGCGCAGATACGCAGTATTTT.

V is TRBV15 and J is TRBJ2-1; perhaps TRBD2 as D (6 bases). Trimming shortened V by 5 bases and J by 9 bases, and 23 bases separated the two germline ends. CDR1 LNHNV and CDR2 YYDKDF come from the germline V gene (reference sequence). The CDR3 consists of 16 residues. CDR3: CATSVRVSGPGGEQFF. The CDR3 nucleotides read TGTGCCACCAGCGTACGTGTTAGCGGACCCGGGGGTGAGCAGTTCTTC.

J is TRBJ2-1 and V is TRBV29-1, with a weak D call TRBD1 (5 bases). Germline assignment: CDR1 SQVTM and CDR2 ANQGSEA. The CDR3 length is 11 residues. Between the trimmed V and J ends, which lost 5 bases and 8 bases, there was a span of 10 bases. CDR3 in amino acids: CSVRAGHEQFF. The CDR3, as DNA: TGCAGCGTTCGCGCAGGGCATGAGCAGTTCTTC.

This clone was recorded only once. The chain links TRBV2 to TRBJ1-2; D is unresolved. Trimming left V 5 bases short and J 0 bases short, with 10 bases between. The germline V gene has CDR1 SNHLY and CDR2 FYNNEI. This CDR3 is 14 amino acids long. This CDR3 reads CASSSELANYGYTF. CDR3 nucleotides: TGTGCCAGCAGTTCGGAGTTAGCTAACTATGGCTACACCTTC.

The chain employs TRBV6-5 and TRBJ2-7; 7 nucleotides agree with TRBD1. CDR1 is MNHEY, CDR2 SVGAGI, per germline. This CDR3 spans 14 amino acids. The V and J ends lost 0 bases and 7 bases, in that order; junction bases with no gene match: 6. The chain's CDR3 is CASSYSGQGDEQYF. The CDR3 bases are TGTGCCAGCAGTTACTCTGGGCAGGGGGATGAGCAGTACTTC.

This sequence joins TRBV10-3 and TRBJ2-3; a possible D gene is TRBD2 (5 bases). CDR1 and CDR2 (germline): ENHRY, SYGVKD. V was pared by 10 bases and J by 2 bases, with 13 bases between. This CDR3 has 13 amino acids. CDR3 sequence reads: CATALRDTDTQYF. CDR3 in DNA: TGTGCCACCGCCTTGAGGGACACAGATACGCAGTATTTT.

The J gene is TRBJ2-2, the V gene TRBV7-6; no clear D gene. The CDR3 has 15 amino acids. Germline-derived CDR1 and CDR2 are SGHVS and FNYEAQ. Trimming left V 1 base short and J 6 bases short, with 12 bases between. The CDR3 reads CASSLGRLSAGELFF. CDR3 DNA sequence: TGTGCCAGCAGCTTAGGACGCCTGTCAGCCGGGGAGCTGTTTTTT.

The CDR3 region is CASSALRTGLEETQYF. The CDR3 DNA reads TGTGCCAGCAGCGCGCTCAGGACAGGGCTGGAAGAGACCCAGTACTTC. This chain joins TRBV27 and TRBJ2-5, with 8 bases fitting TRBD1. The CDR3 extends over 16 amino acids. V lost 6 bases to trimming and J lost 3 bases; unmatched junction nucleotides: 12. Germline CDR1 and CDR2: MNHEY and SMNVEV (reference sequence).

The chain couples TRBV9 to TRBJ2-7, with 7 bases matching TRBD2. The length of the CDR3 is 16 residues. Losses at the gene ends were 0 bases for V and 0 bases for J; bases not matched to a gene: 6. CDR1 and CDR2 (germline): SGDLS, YYNGEE. CDR3 sequence (DNA): TGTGCCAGCAGCGTAGGAAGCGCGGGAGTCTCCTACGAGCAGTACTTC. As protein: CASSVGSAGVSYEQYF.

The V call is TRBV11-1, the J call TRBJ2-7; D gene uncertain. The CDR3 contains 13 residues. Germline loops: CDR1 SGHAT, CDR2 FQDESV (reference sequence). V was pared by 5 bases and J by 5 bases, with 13 bases between. The CDR3 bases are TGTGCCAGCAGCGTACCTCCAAGGGACGAGCAGTACTTC. Encoded protein: CASSVPPRDEQYF. The whole variable domain, filled in from reference TRBV11-1 and TRBJ2-7, reads EAEVAQSPRYKITEKSQAVAFWCDPISGHATLYWYRQILGQGPELLVQFQDESVVDDSQLPKDRFSAERLKGVDSTLKIQPAELGDSAMYLCASSVPPRDEQYFGPGTRLTVT.

This chain uses TRBV7-9 with TRBJ1-1, with a weak D call TRBD1 (5 bases). The V end lost 4 bases, the J end lost 4 bases, and 16 bases lay between the germline ends. CDR1 is SEHNR, CDR2 FQNEAQ, per germline (reference sequence). The CDR3 has 15 amino acids. CDR3 in amino acids: CASSSQQASATEAFF. Written as DNA, the CDR3 is TGTGCCAGCAGCTCCCAACAGGCCTCGGCCACTGAAGCTTTCTTT.

The genes are TRBV6-5 and TRBJ2-1; D is possibly TRBD2 (5 bases). Trimming stripped 5 bases from V and 2 bases from J, with 13 bases between. The V gene's germline CDR1 is MNHEY and CDR2 SVGAGI. The CDR3 length is 15 residues. In nucleotides, the CDR3 is TGTGCCAGCAGTCTAGGGAGTCAAGCCTACAATGAGCAGTTCTTC. This codes for CASSLGSQAYNEQFF.

The chain employs TRBV6-5 and TRBJ2-5; no firm D call. Germline values: CDR1 MNHEY, CDR2 SVGAGI. The CDR3 loop spans 13 amino acids. V was clipped by 5 bases and J by 2 bases, with 9 bases between them. In nucleotides, the CDR3 is TGTGCCAGCAGTACTAAGTTTCAAGAGACCCAGTACTTC. Protein: CASSTKFQETQYF.

Only one count was recorded for this clone. This chain links TRBV11-2 with TRBJ2-7; TRBD1 might be the D (5 bases). V was trimmed by 1 base and J by 5 bases, leaving 15 bases between them. The germline gives CDR1 SGHAT, CDR2 FQNNGV. The CDR3 covers 15 residues. CDR3 protein: CASSLGVQVQHEQYF. Here the CDR3 DNA reads TGTGCCAGCAGCTTAGGTGTACAGGTCCAACACGAGCAGTACTTC.

Here the CDR3 DNA reads TGTGCCAGCAGTCCCATTGGACAGGCCGGGAAACTGTTTTTT. It specifies CASSPIGQAGKLFF. The rearrangement joins TRBV2 to TRBJ1-4, with 7 bases that match TRBD1. The CDR3 length is 14 residues. The germline V gene encodes CDR1 SNHLY and CDR2 FYNNEI. Trimming cost V 5 bases and J 11 bases; bases outside gene matches: 11. Full variable domain (missing parts from reference TRBV2 and TRBJ1-4): EPEVTQTPSHQVTQMGQEVILRCVPISNHLYFYWYRQILGQKVEFLVSFYNNEISEKSEIFDDQFSVERPDGSNFTLKIRSTKLEDSAMYFCASSPIGQAGKLFFGSGTQLSVL.

The J gene is TRBJ1-4, the V gene TRBV28; weak D call: TRBD1 (6 bases). CDR3 size: 14 residues. The V end lost 8 bases, the J end lost 8 bases, and 18 bases lay between the germline ends. The germline V gene has CDR1 MDHEN and CDR2 SYDVKM. CDR3: CASPHTEGGEKLFF. CDR3 sequence (DNA): TGTGCCAGCCCTCACACGGAAGGGGGGGAAAAACTGTTTTTT.

The chain employs TRBV5-1 and TRBJ2-7; either TRBD1 or TRBD2 may fit D (5 bases each). The length of the CDR3 is 16 residues. V was pared by 0 bases and J by 0 bases, with 13 bases between. In germline, CDR1 is SGHRS, CDR2 YFSETQ. CDR3 sequence reads: CASSLAWAGTSYEQYF. The DNA for the CDR3 is TGCGCCAGCAGCTTGGCGTGGGCAGGGACCTCCTACGAGCAGTACTTC.